Described below is a single T cell receptor (beta chain) sequence and its context. Its specificity is not known. Produced via immunoSEQ multiplex PCR; TCRdb's table is partial and in-frame only. The sample yields over 15,000 clones, about 85% seen once. This entry belongs to a study of T cells after posttransplantation cyclophosphamide. General observations from the study: Recipient CMV seropositivity and CMV reactivation strongly tracked TRB clonality. Skin or GI-infiltrating T cells shared few TRB sequences with blood.

With 6 bases removed from V and 3 bases from J, the gap between germline ends came to 14 bases. The germline V gene has CDR1 SGHNT and CDR2 YYREEE (reference sequence). CDR3 length equals 14 residues. Methotrexate plus calcineurin inhibitor accompanied controls' myeloablative marrow transplants; sampling was 1 year later. The chain joins TRBV5-4 to TRBJ2-3; D possibly corresponds to TRBD2 (7 bases). Sequenced here: PBMCs, sampled after allogeneic stem cell transplant with calcineurin inhibitor and methotrexate. The source is a female patient aged 18 to 29 who received an allogeneic stem cell transplant from an unrelated donor, was CMV-positive, and had acute and chronic GVHD. Some T cells may be transferred from the graft donor. This CDR3 reads CASTFGGRTDTQYF. In nucleotides, the CDR3 is TGTGCCAGCACCTTCGGGGGGCGGACAGATACGCAGTATTTT. The variable domain in full, completed from reference TRBV5-4 and TRBJ2-3, reads ETGVTQSPTHLIKTRGQQVTLRCSSQSGHNTVSWYQQALGQGPQFIFQYYREEENGRGNFPPRFSGLQFPNYSSELNVNALELDDSALYLCASTFGGRTDTQYFGPGTRLTVL.